This record covers a single TCR beta chain. Antigen unknown. This entry comes from a study of blood T cells in healthy people across ages. Study results and limitations: Using unsorted PBMCs precluded a conclusive naive versus antigen-experienced comparison.

CDR1 LGHDT and CDR2 YNNKEL come from the germline V gene (reference sequence). This CDR3 contains 15 residues. The ends were cut back, 1 base at V and 3 bases at J, with 12 bases in the middle. Alongside a J-beta primer mix, a sample-barcoded 5' primer served in a second PCR lasting 7 to 11 cycles. TCRdb processed the 5' RACE reads anew with MiXCR; each CDR3 protein has one entry. The table lists hundreds of thousands of distinct CDR3 sequences, approximately 60% of them singletons. The chain couples TRBV3-1 to TRBJ1-1; unclear D gene. This clonotype originated in a man in his forties in good health. The sample was blood. For the CDR3, the DNA is TGTGCCAGCAGCCAAGCCTCCGGAGGACACACTGAAGCTTTCTTT. Amino acids: CASSQASGGHTEAFF.